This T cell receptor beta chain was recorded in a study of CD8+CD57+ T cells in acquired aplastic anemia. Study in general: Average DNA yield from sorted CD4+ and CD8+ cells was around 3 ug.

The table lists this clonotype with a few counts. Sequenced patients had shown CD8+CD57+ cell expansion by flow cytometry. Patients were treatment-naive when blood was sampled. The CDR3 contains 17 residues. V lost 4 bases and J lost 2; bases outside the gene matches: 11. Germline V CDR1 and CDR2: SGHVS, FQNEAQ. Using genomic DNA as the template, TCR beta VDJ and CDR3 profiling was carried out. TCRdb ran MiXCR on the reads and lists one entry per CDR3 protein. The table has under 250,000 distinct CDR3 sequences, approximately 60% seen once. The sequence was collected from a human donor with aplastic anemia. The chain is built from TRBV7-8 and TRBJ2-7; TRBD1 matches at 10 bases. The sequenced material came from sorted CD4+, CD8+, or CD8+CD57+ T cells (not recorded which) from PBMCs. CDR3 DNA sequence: TGTGCCAGCAGCTCTCCTGGCGGGACAGGGGACACCTACGAGCAGTACTTC. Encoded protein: CASSSPGGTGDTYEQYF.